This T cell receptor (beta chain) emerged from a study of T cell responses to AZD1222 COVID-19 vaccine. About the study: Analyses pooled second doses at about 4 or about 12 weeks. The study, taken as a whole, reports: There were vaccine-associated CD4 TCRs across spike, dominant at 160-218 and 743-854.

Assay: immunoSEQ multiplex PCR; the TCRdb copy retains only in-frame clones and omits some. The sample has some 170,000 clones, roughly nine tenths seen once. Trimming pared 2 bases from V and 4 bases from J, leaving 11 bases between. The germline gives CDR1 MNHNS, CDR2 SASEGT. This CDR3 is built from 14 residues. This clone was detected only once. Its cognate antigen is unknown. The starting material was peripheral blood, obtained on day 0 of AZD1222 vaccination. The TCR was taken from an adult in good health. The chain links TRBV6-1 to TRBJ1-2; D call uncertain. CDR3 protein: CASSESGAGYGYTF. Written as DNA, the CDR3 is TGTGCCAGCAGTGAATCTGGAGCGGGCTATGGCTACACCTTC.